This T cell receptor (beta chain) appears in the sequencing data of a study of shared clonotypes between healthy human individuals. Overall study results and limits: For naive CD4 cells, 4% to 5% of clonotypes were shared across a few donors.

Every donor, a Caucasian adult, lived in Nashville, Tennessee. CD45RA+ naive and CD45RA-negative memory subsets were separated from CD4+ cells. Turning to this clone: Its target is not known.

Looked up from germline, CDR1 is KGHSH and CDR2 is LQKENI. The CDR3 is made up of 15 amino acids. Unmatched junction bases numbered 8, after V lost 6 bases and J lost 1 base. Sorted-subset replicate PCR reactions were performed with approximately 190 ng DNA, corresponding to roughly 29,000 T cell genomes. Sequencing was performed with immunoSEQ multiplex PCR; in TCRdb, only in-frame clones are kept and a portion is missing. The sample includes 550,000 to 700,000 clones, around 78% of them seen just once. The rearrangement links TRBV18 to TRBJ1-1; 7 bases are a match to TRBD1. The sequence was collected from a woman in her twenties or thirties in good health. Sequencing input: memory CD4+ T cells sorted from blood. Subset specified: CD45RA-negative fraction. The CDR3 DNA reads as TGTGCCAGCTCTCGCAGGGGGGACGGGAACACTGAAGCTTTCTTT. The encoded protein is CASSRRGDGNTEAFF.